Following are 28 T cell receptor beta chains from one sample sequenced in a study of T-cell reconstitution after alpha-beta-depleted transplantation in children. Molecular barcoding with unique molecular identifiers was used for the TCRbeta library. Each CDR3 protein gets one entry after TCRdb re-called the PCR reads with MiXCR. The repertoire includes some 95,000 distinct CDR3 sequences, about a quarter of them detected once, and around a fifth sits in the top ten. This specimen was PBMCs, taken before TCRalphabeta/CD19-depleted stem cell transplant. All receptors come from a boy younger than 10 with acute lymphoblastic leukemia, due to receive a stem cell transplant.

J is TRBJ2-7 and V is TRBV7-8, with D uncertain. The CDR3 totals 15 residues. Trimming left V 0 bases short and J 2 bases short, with 11 bases between. Germline CDR1 is SGHVS and CDR2 is FQNEAQ. The CDR3 here is CASSLAFDWAYEQYF. CDR3 bases: TGTGCCAGCAGCTTAGCCTTTGACTGGGCCTACGAGCAGTACTTC.

V and J are TRBV27 and TRBJ1-2; no clear D gene. Germline CDR1 is MNHEY and CDR2 is SMNVEV (reference sequence). Between the trimmed V and J ends, which lost 8 bases and 5 bases, there was a span of 15 bases. The CDR3 loop spans 13 amino acids. Here the CDR3 reads CASCSLMDYGYTF. CDR3 coding DNA: TGTGCCAGCTGCAGCCTGATGGATTATGGCTACACCTTC.

This clonotype occurred a few times. The chain combines TRBV5-1 with TRBJ1-1; tentative D call: TRBD1 (5 bases). The CDR3 has 15 residues. Trimming removed 4 bases from V and 2 bases from J, with 15 bases in between. Germline-derived CDR1 and CDR2 are SGHRS and YFSETQ. CDR3 in DNA: TGCGCCAGCAGCGGGGGAGACAGCCCTAACACTGAAGCTTTCTTT. It codes for CASSGGDSPNTEAFF.

This rearrangement joins TRBV7-2 to TRBJ2-1, with 7 positions matching TRBD1. V lost 3 bases, J lost 7 bases, and 3 bases stayed unmatched. CDR1 SGHTA and CDR2 FQGNSA come from the germline V gene. There are 13 residues in the CDR3. The DNA for the CDR3 is TGTGCCAGCAGCTTGGGACAGCGAAATGAGCAGTTCTTC. Protein: CASSLGQRNEQFF.

The chain couples TRBV4-3 to TRBJ1-2; D remains unclear. The germline V gene encodes CDR1 LGHNA and CDR2 YSLEER. The CDR3 loop spans 12 amino acids. The V end lost 4 bases, the J end lost 0 bases, and 3 bases lay between the germline ends. The CDR3 loop reads CASSRTNYGYTF. DNA of the CDR3: TGCGCCAGCAGCCGGACTAACTATGGCTACACCTTC.

This clonotype was detected ten times or more. The rearrangement links TRBV3-1 to TRBJ2-1, with 8 positions matching TRBD2. Germline loops: CDR1 LGHDT, CDR2 YNNKEL (reference sequence). V trimming: 1 base; J trimming: 6 bases; junction bases outside the gene matches: 8. There are 16 residues in the CDR3. The CDR3 DNA reads as TGTGCCAGCAGCCAAGGAGCGGGAGCGTGGGGCAATGAGCAGTTCTTC. It yields the protein CASSQGAGAWGNEQFF.

This chain joins TRBV5-6 and TRBJ2-1, with D possibly matching TRBD2 (6 bases). Trimming removed 4 bases at V and 8 bases at J, with 19 bases between. Germline CDR1 and CDR2: SGHDT and YYEEEE. The CDR3 covers 15 residues. The CDR3 spells CASSVLGGGAHEQFF. CDR3 in DNA: TGTGCCAGCAGCGTACTAGGCGGAGGGGCCCATGAGCAGTTCTTC.

This clonotype was detected a few times. The chain carries TRBV5-5 and TRBJ2-1, with 9 bases matching TRBD2. The CDR3 runs to 16 residues. J was trimmed by 7 bases and V by 0 bases; bases with no gene match: 8. Germline values: CDR1 SGHKS, CDR2 YYEKEE (reference sequence). The DNA of the CDR3 is TGTGCCAGCAGCTTGGAGGCTAGCGGGATAAATAATGAGCAGTTCTTC. Encoded protein: CASSLEASGINNEQFF.

In its sample, this clonotype was seen once. This chain uses TRBV12-3 or TRBV12-4 with TRBJ2-2, with TRBD2 as a possible D gene (5 bases). The CDR3 length is 15 residues. V shed 6 bases and J shed 4 bases, with 15 bases lying between them. The CDR3 sequence is CASRPLAAGTGELFF. The CDR3 coding sequence is TGTGCCAGCAGGCCCCTTGCGGCGGGCACCGGGGAGCTGTTTTTT.

This chain connects TRBV6-6 to TRBJ1-2; D unclear. CDR3 length equals 12 residues. Germline values: CDR1 MNHNY, CDR2 SVGAGI (reference sequence). V lost 6 bases, J lost 7 bases, and 12 bases lay in between. The CDR3 is CASSFSPPGYTF. The CDR3 DNA follows: TGTGCCAGCAGCTTTAGCCCCCCTGGCTACACCTTC.

In this sample, this clonotype turned up many times. This rearrangement joins TRBV5-1 to TRBJ2-1, with D possibly TRBD2 on 5 matching bases. Germline CDR1 and CDR2: SGHRS and YFSETQ. V lost 4 bases to trimming and J lost 6 bases, with 20 bases between them. The CDR3 consists of 16 residues. The CDR3 DNA sequence: TGCGCCAGCAGCCCAGTATACGCGGAGGCGGGCAATGAGCAGTTCTTC. This gives the protein CASSPVYAEAGNEQFF. The entire variable domain, with the rest obtained from reference TRBV5-1 and TRBJ2-1, is as follows: KAGVTQTPRYLIKTRGQQVTLSCSPISGHRSVSWYQQTPGQGLQFLFEYFSETQRNKGNFPGRFSGRQFSNSRSEMNVSTLELGDSALYLCASSPVYAEAGNEQFFGPGTRLTVL.

This clonotype was counted many times. V usage is TRBV12-3 or TRBV12-4 and J usage is TRBJ2-5, with 15 bases fitting TRBD2. The CDR3 has 17 residues. V lost 3 bases and J lost 7; bases outside the gene matches: 9. The CDR3 coding sequence is TGTGCCAGCAGTTTCCCGGGACTAGCGGGAGGTGTTGGGACCCAGTACTTC. Its protein product is CASSFPGLAGGVGTQYF.

The chain links TRBV7-2 to TRBJ2-1, with D possibly TRBD2 on 5 matching bases. V was trimmed by 4 bases and J by 8 bases, leaving 21 bases between them. The germline gives CDR1 SGHTA, CDR2 FQGNSA. The CDR3 is made up of 16 amino acids. CDR3 bases: TGTGCCAGCAGCTCCGGACTCGCTCGAAACTGGGATGAGCAGTTCTTC. Amino acids: CASSSGLARNWDEQFF. Together with reference TRBV7-2 and TRBJ2-1, the CDR3 gives the full variable domain: GAGVSQSPSNKVTEKGKDVELRCDPISGHTALYWYRQSLGQGLEFLIYFQGNSAPDKSGLPSDRFSAERTGGSVSTLTIQRTQQEDSAVYLCASSSGLARNWDEQFFGPGTRLTVL.

This clonotype occurred a few times. The gene calls are TRBV7-2 and TRBJ1-2; 7 nucleotides line up with TRBD1. The CDR3 covers 14 residues. In germline, CDR1 is SGHTA, CDR2 FQGNSA. V lost 5 bases, J lost 2 bases, and 5 bases stayed unmatched. The CDR3 DNA follows: TGTGCCAGCAGCATAACGGGACAGAACTATGGCTACACCTTC. Translated, it gives CASSITGQNYGYTF.

With respect to this clonotype: Germline and junction disagree at one end, which may indicate a read error. The rearrangement uses TRBV7-8 and TRBJ2-7; TRBD1 is a possible D gene (5 bases). In germline, CDR1 is SGHVS, CDR2 FQNEAQ. The CDR3 runs 13 residues. The CDR3 region has the DNA TGTGCCAGCAGCTTAGTACAGGACAAGGGGCATCACTTC. Its protein is CASSLVQDKGHHF.

The chain recombines TRBV5-5 with TRBJ2-5; D is unresolved. Deletions cut 1 base from V and 1 base from J, with 8 bases between. From germline, CDR1 is SGHKS and CDR2 YYEKEE (reference sequence). The CDR3 length is 14 residues. In nucleotides, the CDR3 is TGTGCCAGCAGCTTGCACAGAACCCAAGAGACCCAGTACTTC. It codes for CASSLHRTQETQYF.

The chain joins TRBV6-4 to TRBJ2-2; D is unclear. The CDR3 is 13 amino acids. The germline V and J ends were trimmed by 4 bases and 4 bases, with 7 bases remaining between them. From germline, CDR1 is MRHNA and CDR2 SNTAGT. The CDR3 DNA is TGTGCCAGCAGTGTCTCGGGCACCGGGGAGCTGTTTTTT. This gives the protein CASSVSGTGELFF.

This clonotype turned up a few times. The chain couples TRBV6-2 or TRBV6-3 to TRBJ2-7, with 12 bases fitting TRBD2. The CDR3 is made up of 17 amino acids. Germline V CDR1 and CDR2: MNHEY, SVGEGT. V gave up 6 bases and J gave up 4 bases; unmatched junction bases: 13. CDR3 sequence: CASRPLAGGPYLYEQYF. The CDR3, as DNA: TGTGCCAGCAGACCTCTAGCGGGAGGGCCGTATCTGTACGAGCAGTACTTC.

This clonotype was observed a handful of times. This rearrangement joins TRBV10-3 to TRBJ1-2; 8 positions agree with TRBD1. The CDR3 is 14 residues long. Losses at the gene ends were 7 bases for V and 3 bases for J; bases not matched to a gene: 7. Germline CDR1 is ENHRY and CDR2 is SYGVKD. The CDR3 reads CAITGQGMDYGYTF. The CDR3 DNA follows: TGTGCCATCACCGGACAGGGCATGGACTATGGCTACACCTTC.

The rearrangement uses TRBV6-2 or TRBV6-3 and TRBJ2-7, with D tentatively TRBD2 (6 bases). The CDR3 contains 14 residues. Trimming took off 0 bases at V and 0 bases at J, with 6 bases between the two ends. CDR1 and CDR2 from the germline V gene are MNHEY and SVGEGT. The chain's CDR3 is CASSYSTSSYEQYF. The CDR3 bases are TGTGCCAGCAGTTACTCGACTAGCTCCTACGAGCAGTACTTC.

The rearrangement uses TRBV28 and TRBJ1-6, with D maybe TRBD1 (6 bases). V was shortened by 6 bases and J by 5 bases, with 17 bases between the two germline ends. There are 16 residues in the CDR3. Per germline, CDR1 MDHEN and CDR2 SYDVKM. The CDR3 DNA follows: TGTGCCAGCAGCTTACAATACAGGGTGGATAATTCACCCCTCCACTTT. Protein product: CASSLQYRVDNSPLHF.

V is TRBV7-2 and J is TRBJ2-7, with D unresolved. CDR3 size: 14 residues. V lost 1 base, J lost 2 bases, and 9 bases lay in between. Germline V lookup: CDR1 SGHTA, CDR2 FQGNSA. CDR3 residues: CASSLGRSAYEQYF. The DNA for the CDR3 is TGTGCCAGCAGCTTAGGCAGGTCAGCCTACGAGCAGTACTTC.

The rearrangement uses TRBV27 and TRBJ2-1; TRBD1 agrees at 7 bases. The V and J ends lost 7 bases and 4 bases, in that order; junction bases with no gene match: 13. From germline, CDR1 is MNHEY and CDR2 SMNVEV (reference sequence). This CDR3 comprises 16 residues. The CDR3 DNA reads TGTGCCAGCATCTCAAGGGACAGAGGATCGTACAATGAGCAGTTCTTC. It codes for CASISRDRGSYNEQFF.

The V and J genes are TRBV25-1 and TRBJ2-5; possible D gene TRBD2, 6 bases. CDR3 size: 16 residues. Germline CDR1 is MGHDK and CDR2 is SYGVNS. Trimming shortened V by 5 bases and J by 4 bases, and 20 bases separated the two germline ends. The CDR3 region has the DNA TGTGCCAGCAGTAGGGCGGAGGGGCCCCCCAGAGAGACCCAGTACTTC. Amino acid sequence: CASSRAEGPPRETQYF.

This clonotype was seen a few times. The junction and the germline gene differ at one end; a read error may be behind it. The chain employs TRBV11-2 and TRBJ2-1; the D gene is possibly TRBD1 (6 bases). CDR1 is SGHAT and CDR2 is FQNNGV in the germline V gene. This CDR3 comprises 13 residues. The CDR3 reads CATSRGGNNEQFF. As DNA, the CDR3 is TGTGCCACCAGCCGAGGGGGAAACAATGAGCAGTTCTTC.

V gene TRBV12-3 or TRBV12-4 combines with J gene TRBJ2-5, with 9 bases fitting TRBD1. The junction had 4 bases not matched to a gene; V was cut back by 6 bases and J by 5 bases. The CDR3 is 13 amino acids. CDR3 DNA: TGTGCCAGCAGGGGACAGGGTGCGGAGACCCAGTACTTC. Amino acids: CASRGQGAETQYF.

This clonotype was found a few times. The V gene is TRBV3-1, the J gene TRBJ1-5; tentative D call: TRBD1 (6 bases). The CDR3 contains 15 residues. Germline V lookup: CDR1 LGHDT, CDR2 YNNKEL (reference sequence). The V end was cut by 6 bases, the J end by 3 bases, with 15 bases between. The CDR3 sequence: CASSLNRAYNQPQHF. The CDR3 nucleotides are TGTGCCAGCAGTCTTAACAGGGCTTACAATCAGCCCCAGCATTTT.

V gene TRBV29-1 combines with J gene TRBJ1-1; D gene ambiguous. V shed 4 bases and J shed 4 bases, with 13 bases lying between them. This CDR3 is 13 amino acids long. Germline CDR1 reads SQVTM; CDR2 reads ANQGSEA. CDR3 DNA: TGCAGCGTTGGATATTCGGGCTCCACTGAAGCTTTCTTT. It is translated as CSVGYSGSTEAFF.